This T cell receptor (beta chain) was identified during a study of identical twins. This clonotype was counted only a few times. Its antigen remains unknown. Per germline, CDR1 SEHNR and CDR2 FQNEAQ (reference sequence). V was cut by 5 bases and J by 2 bases, with 14 bases left in between. CDR3 length: 15 amino acids. Template switching, a step in the protocol, added a universal primer site, and cDNA carried unique molecular identifiers. TCRdb redid the calling of the 5' RACE reads with MiXCR, one entry per CDR3 protein. In the table there are around 530,000 distinct CDR3 sequences, around 15% of which are singletons. The study's findings and limits: Cord blood beta clonotypes that were abundant carried fewer insertions, and memory repertoires showed no such trend. In drawing conclusions, the study used cross-sectional statistical analysis and did not follow the same donors.

This sample was also put to use in a study of yellow fever vaccine responses in identical twins.

The clonotype comes from a woman between 18 and 29 years old in good health. This chain uses TRBV7-9 with TRBJ2-3; maybe TRBD2 (5 bases). Sequences were obtained from CD4+ T cells sorted from blood. The CDR3 is CASSPEDFHTDTQYF. DNA of the CDR3: TGTGCCAGCAGCCCAGAGGACTTTCACACAGATACGCAGTATTTT.